A single sample is the source of the 3 T cell receptor beta chains below, sequenced in a study of response to subunit inactivated influenza vaccine. TCRdb reprocessed the RT-PCR reads with MiXCR, giving one entry per CDR3 protein. The sample gives hundreds of thousands of distinct CDR3 sequences, about 14% of which show up once; 6% to 7% is in the top ten. Here the sequenced sample was PBMCs from blood, taken 14 to 15 days before vaccination. All receptors come from a man aged 50 or older who received an inactivated influenza vaccine.

This clonotype came up a few times. The chain employs TRBV28 and TRBJ2-1, with D possibly being TRBD1 (6 bases). Germline CDR1 is MDHEN and CDR2 is SYDVKM. This CDR3 region has 14 residues. Trimming cost V 3 bases and J 5 bases, with 11 bases left between them. The CDR3 bases are TGTGCCAGCAGTTTGGGGACACACAACAATGAGCAGTTCTTC. Translated, it gives CASSLGTHNNEQFF.

This clonotype was observed a few times. CDR3: CASSLVRALPGTYEQYF. CDR3 DNA sequence: TGTGCCAGCAGCTTAGTTCGCGCGTTGCCCGGAACCTACGAGCAGTACTTC. The chain is built from TRBV7-2 and TRBJ2-7; no clear D. The length of the CDR3 is 17 residues. Germline CDR1 and CDR2: SGHTA and FQGNSA. The V end lost 1 base, the J end lost 2 bases, and 18 bases lay between the germline ends.

The J gene is TRBJ2-7, the V gene TRBV6-1, with TRBD2 identical over 7 bases. There are 16 residues in the CDR3. Germline trimming cut 6 bases from V and 7 bases from J; bases unmatched to any gene: 18. Germline-derived CDR1 and CDR2 are MNHNS and SASEGT. CDR3 nucleotides: TGTGCCAGCAGGGGGGGGGATTTAAACAGACTTTTGGAGCAGTACTTC. This gives the protein CASRGGDLNRLLEQYF.